A selection of T cell receptor beta chains follows, all from one sample in a study of Graves' ophthalmopathy and Graves' hyperthyroidism. MiXCR, applied by TCRdb to the multiplex PCR reads, yields one record per CDR3 protein. The repertoire consists of approximately 410,000 distinct CDR3 sequences, with approximately 15% occurring once and the leading ten covering 5.5% to 7%. Specimen: peripheral blood. These TCRs come from a woman between 18 and 29 years old with stable Graves' hyperthyroidism. Both conserved end residues are part of each CDR3. A D gene is named only where the DNA matches it firmly. Clone size, where shown, is once, few, many, or a class for clones that have expanded.

size: many; V: TRBV5-1; D: .; J: TRBJ1-2; DNA: TGCGCCAGCGGCCTTGACACTAACTATGGCTACACCTTC; CDR3: CASGLDTNYGYTF
size: many; V: TRBV12-3/TRBV12-4; D: .; J: TRBJ2-7; DNA: TGTGCCAGCAGTTTCCTGAATGAGCAGTACTTC; CDR3: CASSFLNEQYF
size: few; V: TRBV5-1; D: .; J: TRBJ1-3; DNA: TGCGCCAGCAGCTTGAGTGGAAGCGTCTCTGGAAACACCATATATTTT; CDR3: CASSLSGSVSGNTIYF
size: many; V: TRBV20-1; D: TRBD1; J: TRBJ2-7; DNA: TGCAGTGCTAGAGACGGGACAGGGGACTACGAGCAGTACTTC; CDR3: CSARDGTGDYEQYF
size: many; V: TRBV19; D: .; J: TRBJ1-1; DNA: TGTGCCAGTAGTATTGGGGGGCGCGTAAACACTGAAGCTTTCTTT; CDR3: CASSIGGRVNTEAFF
size: many; V: TRBV18; D: .; J: TRBJ2-5; DNA: TGTGCCAGCTCACCGGGGGCAGGGTCGAAGACCCAGTACTTC; CDR3: CASSPGAGSKTQYF
size: many; V: TRBV6-4; D: .; J: TRBJ1-2; DNA: TGTGCCAGCAGACCAACCGGGGCAAGGCCAATTTCTAACTATGGCTACACCTTC; CDR3: CASRPTGARPISNYGYTF
size: many; V: TRBV19; D: .; J: TRBJ1-1; DNA: TGTGCCAGTAGTTTTATAGCGAACACTGAAGCTTTCTTT; CDR3: CASSFIANTEAFF
size: .; V: TRBV4-2; D: .; J: TRBJ2-2; DNA: TGTGCCAGCAATTTTGGGACCCTGCCGGCGAACACCGGGGAGCTGTTTTTT; CDR3: CASNFGTLPANTGELFF
size: many; V: TRBV10-3; D: .; J: TRBJ1-1; DNA: TGTGCCATCAGTGAGGATCCGGGCACTGAAGCTTTCTTT; CDR3: CAISEDPGTEAFF
size: .; V: TRBV7-8; D: TRBD2; J: TRBJ2-5; DNA: TGTGCCAGCAGCCCTGGACTAGCGGGGGGCCTCCGAGAGACCCAGTACTTC; CDR3: CASSPGLAGGLRETQYF
size: many; V: TRBV28; D: .; J: TRBJ1-6; DNA: TGTGCCAGCAGTTTTTCAGGAGGGCCGAATTCACCCCTCCACTTT; CDR3: CASSFSGGPNSPLHF
size: .; V: TRBV12-5; D: .; J: TRBJ1-5; DNA: TGTGCTAGTGTCCTCAATCAGCCTCAGCATTTT; CDR3: CASVLNQPQHF
size: .; V: TRBV11-2; D: .; J: TRBJ1-2; DNA: TGTGCCAGCAGAACCCCTCAGGGGGGCTACACCTTC; CDR3: CASRTPQGGYTF
size: few; V: TRBV27; D: TRBD2; J: TRBJ2-1; DNA: TGTGCCAGCAGCCCTTTATCTAGCGGGGTATTGCAGCAGTTCTTC; CDR3: CASSPLSSGVLQQFF
size: many; V: TRBV10-3; D: .; J: TRBJ1-6; DNA: TGTGCCTCAGGACCTGGGGATTCACCCCTCCACTTT; CDR3: CASGPGDSPLHF
size: many; V: TRBV12-3/TRBV12-4; D: .; J: TRBJ2-7; DNA: TGTGCCAGCAGTTTAGTCCCATCCAACTACGAGCAGTACTTC; CDR3: CASSLVPSNYEQYF
size: .; V: TRBV7-6; D: TRBD2; J: TRBJ2-2; DNA: TGTGCCAGCAGCTTAAAGGCGGGGGGGCCACCCGGGGAGCTGTTTTTT; CDR3: CASSLKAGGPPGELFF
size: many; V: TRBV10-3; D: TRBD1; J: TRBJ1-2; DNA: TGTGCCATCAGTGAGAAAAGGGACAGGCGGTATAACTATGGCTACACCTTC; CDR3: CAISEKRDRRYNYGYTF
size: few; V: TRBV19; D: TRBD1; J: TRBJ2-4; DNA: TGTGCCAGTAGTATCAAGGCGGACAGGGCAGTTAAGTACTTC; CDR3: CASSIKADRAVKYF
size: many; V: TRBV6-2/TRBV6-3; D: .; J: TRBJ1-1; DNA: TGTGCCACCAGAAACAGGGCCCAGGGCACTGAAGCTTTCTTT; CDR3: CATRNRAQGTEAFF
size: many; V: TRBV12-3/TRBV12-4; D: .; J: TRBJ1-2; DNA: TGTGCCAGCAGTTTAGTCGGGCCCCCCGGCTATGGCTACACCTTC; CDR3: CASSLVGPPGYGYTF
size: many; V: TRBV4-2; D: .; J: TRBJ1-2; DNA: TGTGCCAGCAGCCAAGATCTCAGGAACTATGGCTACACCTTC; CDR3: CASSQDLRNYGYTF
size: many; V: TRBV12-3/TRBV12-4; D: .; J: TRBJ2-5; DNA: TGTGCCAGCAGTTTAGAGGACAGAGAGACCCAGTACTTC; CDR3: CASSLEDRETQYF
size: few; V: TRBV11-2; D: .; J: TRBJ2-2; DNA: TGTGCCAGCAGCTTCCCCCAGACGACCCTTAACACCGGGGAGCTGTTTTTT; CDR3: CASSFPQTTLNTGELFF
size: many; V: TRBV12-3/TRBV12-4; D: .; J: TRBJ1-1; DNA: TGTGCCAGCAGTCTAGAGGGGAGAGCTTTCTTT; CDR3: CASSLEGRAFF
size: many; V: TRBV12-3/TRBV12-4; D: TRBD1; J: TRBJ1-2; DNA: TGTGCCAGCAGCCCGACAGGGGGCGACTACACCTTC; CDR3: CASSPTGGDYTF
size: many; V: TRBV10-3; D: TRBD1; J: TRBJ2-5; DNA: TGTGCCATCAGTGAGAACAGGGGAAGCGAGACCCAGTACTTC; CDR3: CAISENRGSETQYF
size: many; V: TRBV2; D: .; J: TRBJ1-1; DNA: TGTGCCAGCGGGAGGGCCCCGGCTTTCTTT; CDR3: CASGRAPAFF
size: many; V: TRBV12-3/TRBV12-4; D: .; J: TRBJ1-5; DNA: TGTGCCAGCAGTACCTTCGGGACCGTTAGCAATCAGCCCCAGCATTTT; CDR3: CASSTFGTVSNQPQHF
size: many; V: TRBV19; D: TRBD1; J: TRBJ1-5; DNA: TGTGCCAGTAGTAGAGGGACAGGGGAACATTTT; CDR3: CASSRGTGEHF
size: many; V: TRBV5-6; D: TRBD1; J: TRBJ1-1; DNA: TGTGCCAGCAGCTTGGAGGACAGGTACGACACTGAAGCTTTCTTT; CDR3: CASSLEDRYDTEAFF
size: many; V: TRBV12-3/TRBV12-4; D: .; J: TRBJ1-2; DNA: TGTGCCAGCAGTAACCCTCCGTTAGACTATGGCTACACCTTC; CDR3: CASSNPPLDYGYTF
size: .; V: TRBV10-3; D: TRBD2; J: TRBJ2-2; DNA: TGTGCCATCAGGACTAGCGGGGGGCTGAACACCGGGGAGCTGTTTTTT; CDR3: CAIRTSGGLNTGELFF
size: many; V: TRBV20-1; D: TRBD1; J: TRBJ1-5; DNA: TGCAGTGCTGTCAAGGGGGCAGGGGATAGCAATCAGCCCCAGCATTTT; CDR3: CSAVKGAGDSNQPQHF
size: many; V: TRBV6-5; D: .; J: TRBJ1-2; DNA: TGTGCCAGCAGCGCGGCAGGGGCCCTCTTTGGCTACACCTTC; CDR3: CASSAAGALFGYTF
size: many; V: TRBV12-5; D: TRBD1; J: TRBJ1-2; DNA: TGTGCTAGTGGTCCGGACAGGGCCAAAATCTATGGCTACACCTTC; CDR3: CASGPDRAKIYGYTF
size: many; V: TRBV28; D: .; J: TRBJ1-1; DNA: TGTGCCACCCTATCGACAGGTGAAGCTTTCTTT; CDR3: CATLSTGEAFF